This TCR beta chain appears in the sequencing data of a study of beta chain features in type 1 diabetes. cDNA synthesis used the whole RNA isolate, giving expressed TCRB sequences. Produced via immunoSEQ multiplex PCR; TCRdb's table is partial and in-frame only. The top ten clones hold approximately 0.7% of a sample with around 140,000 clones, 9% of them seen once. Findings of the study overall: For type 1 diabetes patients, VDJ junctions showed fewer insertions and more deletions. An over-representation of cells with high TCR expression could result from cDNA sequencing. Shorter TCRB CDR3s, moderately but significantly so, were found in Type 1 diabetes patients in all four CD4+ subsets.

In the case of this clone: Its antigen is not identified.

The receptor's source is a man aged 30-40 years with type 1 diabetes. Sequencing input: central memory CD4+ T cells from blood.

The CDR3 DNA reads as TGTGCCAGCAGTCACAGAAACAATCAGCCCCAGCATTTT. Translation: CASSHRNNQPQHF. V is TRBV2 and J is TRBJ1-5; D uncertain. The ends were cut back, 5 bases at V and 3 bases at J, with 8 bases in the middle. Germline V gives CDR1 SNHLY, CDR2 FYNNEI. CDR3 length equals 13 residues.